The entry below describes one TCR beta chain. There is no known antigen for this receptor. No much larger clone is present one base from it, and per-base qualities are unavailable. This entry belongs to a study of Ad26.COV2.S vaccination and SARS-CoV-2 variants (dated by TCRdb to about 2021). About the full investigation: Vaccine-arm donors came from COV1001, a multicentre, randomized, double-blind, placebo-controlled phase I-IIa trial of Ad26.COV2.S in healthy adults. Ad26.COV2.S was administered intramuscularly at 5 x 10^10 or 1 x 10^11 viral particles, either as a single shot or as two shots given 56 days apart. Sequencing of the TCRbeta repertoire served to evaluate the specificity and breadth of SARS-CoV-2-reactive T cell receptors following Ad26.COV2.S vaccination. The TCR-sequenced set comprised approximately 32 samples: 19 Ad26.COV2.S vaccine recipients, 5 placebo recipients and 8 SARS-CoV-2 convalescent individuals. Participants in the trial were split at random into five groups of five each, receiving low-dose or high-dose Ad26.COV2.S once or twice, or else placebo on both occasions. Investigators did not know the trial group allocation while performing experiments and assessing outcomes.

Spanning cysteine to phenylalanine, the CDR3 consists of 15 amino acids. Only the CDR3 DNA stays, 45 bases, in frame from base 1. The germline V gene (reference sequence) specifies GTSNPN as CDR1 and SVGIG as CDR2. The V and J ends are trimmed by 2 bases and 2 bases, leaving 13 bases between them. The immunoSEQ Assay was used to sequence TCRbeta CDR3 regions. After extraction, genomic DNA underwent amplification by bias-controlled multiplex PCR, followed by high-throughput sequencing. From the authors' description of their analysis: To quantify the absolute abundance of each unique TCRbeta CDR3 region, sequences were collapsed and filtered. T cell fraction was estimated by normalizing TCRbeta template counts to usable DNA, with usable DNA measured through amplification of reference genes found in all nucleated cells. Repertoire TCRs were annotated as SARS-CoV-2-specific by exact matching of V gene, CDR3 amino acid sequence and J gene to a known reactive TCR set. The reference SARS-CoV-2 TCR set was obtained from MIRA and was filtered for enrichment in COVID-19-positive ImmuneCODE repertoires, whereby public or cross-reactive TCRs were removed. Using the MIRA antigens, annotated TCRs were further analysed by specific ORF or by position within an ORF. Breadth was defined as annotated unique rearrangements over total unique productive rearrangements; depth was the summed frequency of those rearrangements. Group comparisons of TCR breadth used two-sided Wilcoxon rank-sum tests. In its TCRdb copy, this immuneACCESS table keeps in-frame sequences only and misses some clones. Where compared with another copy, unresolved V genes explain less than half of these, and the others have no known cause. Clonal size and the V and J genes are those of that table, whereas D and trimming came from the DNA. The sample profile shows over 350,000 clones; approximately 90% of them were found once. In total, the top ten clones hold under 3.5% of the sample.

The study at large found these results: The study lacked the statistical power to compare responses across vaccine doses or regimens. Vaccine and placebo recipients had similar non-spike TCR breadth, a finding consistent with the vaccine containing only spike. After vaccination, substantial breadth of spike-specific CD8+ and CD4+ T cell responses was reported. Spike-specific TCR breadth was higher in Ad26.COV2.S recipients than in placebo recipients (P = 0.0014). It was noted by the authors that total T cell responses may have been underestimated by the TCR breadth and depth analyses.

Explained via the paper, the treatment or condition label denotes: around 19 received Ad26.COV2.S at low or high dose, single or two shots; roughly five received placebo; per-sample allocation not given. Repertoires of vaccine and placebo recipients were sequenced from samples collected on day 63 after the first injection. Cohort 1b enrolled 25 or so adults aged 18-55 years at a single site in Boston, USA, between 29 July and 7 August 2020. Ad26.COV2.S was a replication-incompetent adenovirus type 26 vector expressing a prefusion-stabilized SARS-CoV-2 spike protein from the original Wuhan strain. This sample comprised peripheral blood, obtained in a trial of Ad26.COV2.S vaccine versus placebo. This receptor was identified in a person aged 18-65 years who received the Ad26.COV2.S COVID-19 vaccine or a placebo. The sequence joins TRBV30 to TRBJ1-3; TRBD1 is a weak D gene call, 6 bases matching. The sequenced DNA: TGTGCCTGGAGTCGCACAGGGACTACTGGAAACACCATATATTTT. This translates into CAWSRTGTTGNTIYF.